Below, 25 T cell receptor beta chains from the same sample are listed, as sequenced in a study of CD8 T cell repertoires and HIV-1 epitope variants. The antigens for these receptors are not known. Method: immunoSEQ multiplex PCR; TCRdb's copy keeps in-frame clones and lacks some. Of over 4,000 clones listed, less than 70% are singletons. The sequenced material came from cultured CD8+ T cells derived from PBMCs. The receptors shown here come from a male donor with HIV.

The V gene is TRBV2, the J gene TRBJ2-1, with D unclear. The ends were cut back, 0 bases at V and 3 bases at J, with 6 bases in the middle. The CDR3 spans 14 residues. Germline CDR1 SNHLY, CDR2 FYNNEI. The CDR3 loop is CASSEAGGYNEQFF. The DNA of the CDR3 is TGTGCCAGCAGTGAAGCGGGCGGCTACAATGAGCAGTTCTTC.

V is TRBV13 and J is TRBJ2-7; 9 positions agree with TRBD2. This CDR3 is built from 15 residues. The V segment lost 5 bases and the J segment 1 base; nucleotides outside the gene matches: 6. CDR1 and CDR2 (germline): PRHDT, FYEKMQ (reference sequence). CDR3 protein: CASSATGLASYEQYF. For the CDR3, the DNA is TGTGCCAGCAGCGCCACGGGACTAGCATCCTACGAGCAGTACTTC.

The rearrangement joins TRBV4-1 to TRBJ2-7, with D possibly being TRBD1 (6 bases). The CDR3 is made up of 15 amino acids. Looked up from germline, CDR1 is MGHRA and CDR2 is YSYEKL. The ends were cut back, 0 bases at V and 2 bases at J, with 11 bases in the middle. The CDR3 protein is CASSQENPGAYEQYF. CDR3 DNA: TGCGCCAGCAGCCAAGAGAATCCAGGGGCCTACGAGCAGTACTTC.

This clone came up a few times. J is TRBJ2-1 and V is TRBV28; the D gene is possibly TRBD2 (7 bases). The CDR3 is 15 amino acids. Germline CDR1 reads MDHEN; CDR2 reads SYDVKM. Trimming stripped 3 bases from V and 4 bases from J, with 13 bases between. This chain's CDR3 is CASSFEGGLYNEQFF. The CDR3 DNA follows: TGTGCCAGCAGTTTCGAGGGGGGGCTTTACAATGAGCAGTTCTTC. The whole variable domain, remainder taken from reference TRBV28 and TRBJ2-1, is DVKVTQSSRYLVKRTGEKVFLECVQDMDHENMFWYRQDPGLGLRLIYFSYDVKMKEKGDIPEGYSVSREKKERFSLILESASTNQTSMYLCASSFEGGLYNEQFFGPGTRLTVL.

This chain links TRBV7-3 with TRBJ2-1; possible D gene TRBD2, 5 bases. The germline V gene encodes CDR1 SGHTA and CDR2 FQGTGA. The CDR3 covers 14 residues. V was clipped by 5 bases and J by 6 bases, with 14 bases between them. This chain's CDR3 is CASSPGFRVNEQFF. The CDR3 nucleotides are TGTGCCAGCAGCCCGGGGTTCCGTGTCAATGAGCAGTTCTTC.

The count of this clone is one. The CDR3 sequence is CASSLAGQGSYNEQFF. The CDR3 DNA sequence: TGTGCCAGCAGCTTAGCGGGACAGGGCTCCTACAATGAGCAGTTCTTC. This sequence joins TRBV11-3 and TRBJ2-1, with 9 bases that match TRBD1. Germline CDR1 and CDR2: SGHNT and YENEEA. CDR3 length: 16 residues. The V gene end was trimmed by 1 base and the J gene end by 0 bases; junction bases not matched to a gene: 1. The complete variable domain, with remaining parts taken from reference TRBV11-3 and TRBJ2-1, reads EAGVVQSPRYKIIEKKQPVAFWCNPISGHNTLYWYLQNLGQGPELLIRYENEEAVDDSQLPKDRFSAERLKGVDSTLKIQPAELGDSAVYLCASSLAGQGSYNEQFFGPGTRLTVL.

This sequence joins TRBV30 and TRBJ2-5; D may be TRBD2 (5 bases). From germline, CDR1 is GTSNPN and CDR2 SVGIG (reference sequence). V lost 3 bases, J lost 4 bases, and 9 bases lay in between. This CDR3 has 12 amino acids. CDR3 region: CAWRPDSETQYF. The CDR3 region has the DNA TGTGCCTGGAGACCGGACTCAGAGACCCAGTACTTC.

This clone was found a few times. The chain is built from TRBV7-9 and TRBJ2-1; no firm D call. The V end was cut by 7 bases, the J end by 8 bases, with 15 bases between. CDR3 size: 13 residues. The germline V gene encodes CDR1 SEHNR and CDR2 FQNEAQ (reference sequence). Here the CDR3 DNA reads TGTGCCAGCAACCTAAAGCTTCCCCATGAGCAGTTCTTC. Translation: CASNLKLPHEQFF.

The J gene is TRBJ2-7, the V gene TRBV27, with D unclear. Germline CDR1 is MNHEY and CDR2 is SMNVEV (reference sequence). The CDR3 loop spans 14 amino acids. Trimming removed 2 bases at V and 6 bases at J, with 14 bases between. As DNA, the CDR3 is TGTGCCAGCAGTTTAACCCCCGGGCTCAGCGAGCAGTACTTC. Amino acid sequence: CASSLTPGLSEQYF.

The rearrangement uses TRBV6-5 and TRBJ2-1; 7 positions match TRBD2. V was clipped by 0 bases and J by 6 bases; unmatched bases: 2. CDR1 and CDR2 from the germline V gene are MNHEY and SVGAGI. The CDR3 extends over 14 amino acids. This CDR3 reads CASSYSGGGNEQFF. The CDR3 DNA is TGTGCCAGCAGTTACTCTGGGGGGGGCAATGAGCAGTTCTTC.

This clone was counted only a few times. The chain links TRBV21-1 to TRBJ1-5; the D call in the table, TRBD1, was not verified against the DNA. TRBV21-1 corresponds to a pseudogene. The CDR3 length is 18 residues. CDR3 nucleotides: TGTGCCAGCAGCGGTAAGACGCAGGGGATTAATAGCAATCAGCCCCAGCATTTT. Protein: CASSGKTQGINSNQPQHF.

This clone turned up a few times. The chain couples TRBV4-2 to TRBJ2-2; D is undetermined. Deletions cut 0 bases from V and 4 bases from J, with 6 bases between. The CDR3 is 14 amino acids. CDR1 is LGHNA, CDR2 YNFKEQ, per germline. The CDR3 loop is CASSQDLITGELFF. As DNA, the CDR3 is TGTGCCAGCAGCCAAGATTTGATCACCGGGGAGCTGTTTTTT.

The V gene is TRBV7-6, the J gene TRBJ2-3, with unresolved D. The CDR3 consists of 15 residues. Per germline, CDR1 SGHVS and CDR2 FNYEAQ. V lost 2 bases and J lost 3, with 12 bases in between. CDR3 coding DNA: TGTGCCAGCAGCTTAAACAAGGGATCTACAGATACGCAGTATTTT. This gives the protein CASSLNKGSTDTQYF.

This clone was seen only a few times. The gene calls are TRBV29-1 and TRBJ2-7; D tentatively fits TRBD1 or TRBD2 (6 bases each). The V end was cut by 0 bases, the J end by 3 bases, with 9 bases between. This CDR3 has 13 amino acids. Germline CDR1 and CDR2: SQVTM and ANQGSEA. The CDR3 coding sequence is TGCAGCGTTGAAGACAGGGGAGGCTACGAGCAGTACTTC. Encoded protein: CSVEDRGGYEQYF.

The chain carries TRBV4-3 and TRBJ2-6; 9 nucleotides align to TRBD1. Germline V gene data show CDR1 as LGHNA and CDR2 as YSLEER. This CDR3 contains 16 residues. Trimming at V came to 3 bases and at J to 0 bases, leaving 0 bases not matched to a gene. CDR3 loop: CASSQTGGSGANVLTF. The CDR3 region has the DNA TGCGCCAGCAGCCAGACAGGGGGCTCTGGGGCCAACGTCCTGACTTTC.

The chain links TRBV6-5 to TRBJ2-2, with 7 bases matching TRBD1. In germline, CDR1 is MNHEY, CDR2 SVGAGI. Trimming cost V 10 bases and J 1 base; bases outside gene matches: 3. This CDR3 is 13 amino acids long. The CDR3 protein is CATRTGNTGELFF. In DNA, the CDR3 is TGTGCCACCAGGACAGGGAACACCGGGGAGCTGTTTTTT.

The V gene is TRBV5-4, the J gene TRBJ1-1; 10 bases are a match to TRBD1. The trim removed 5 bases at V and 7 bases at J, leaving 8 bases unmatched. This CDR3 region has 14 residues. The germline V gene encodes CDR1 SGHNT and CDR2 YYREEE (reference sequence). The CDR3 region has the DNA TGTGCCAGCAGGGTAGACAGGGGGCAAGGTGAAGCTTTCTTT. This encodes CASRVDRGQGEAFF.

This chain uses TRBV9 with TRBJ2-3; possibly TRBD2 for D (6 bases). Germline V lookup: CDR1 SGDLS, CDR2 YYNGEE. There are 15 residues in the CDR3. The V end was cut by 0 bases, the J end by 1 base, with 9 bases between. Here the CDR3 DNA reads TGTGCCAGCAGCGTAGAGTGGGGGGGCACAGATACGCAGTATTTT. It is translated as CASSVEWGGTDTQYF.

This chain connects TRBV5-4 to TRBJ1-3; D uncertain. Germline assignment: CDR1 SGHNT and CDR2 YYREEE (reference sequence). The CDR3 totals 15 residues. Between the trimmed V and J ends, which lost 4 bases and 0 bases, there was a span of 11 bases. CDR3 loop: CASSPWPSSGNTIYF. The CDR3 bases are TGTGCCAGCAGCCCCTGGCCGAGCTCTGGAAACACCATATATTTT.

V usage is TRBV29-1 and J usage is TRBJ2-7; D is possibly TRBD1 or TRBD2 (5 bases each). CDR3 length: 15 residues. V lost 0 bases to trimming and J lost 2 bases, with 14 bases between them. CDR1 and CDR2 from the germline V gene are SQVTM and ANQGSEA. The CDR3 loop reads CSVEEAEGSPYEQYF. The DNA for the CDR3 is TGCAGCGTTGAAGAAGCCGAGGGGTCTCCCTACGAGCAGTACTTC.

The chain is built from TRBV28 and TRBJ2-5; TRBD2 might be the D (5 bases). The J call may be mistaken, given a closer DNA end match to TRBJ2-7. Germline CDR1 is MDHEN and CDR2 is SYDVKM. The CDR3 length is 13 residues. CDR3: CASSFTGTYEQYF. The CDR3 bases are TGTGCCAGCAGTTTTACCGGGACCTACGAGCAGTACTTC.

V gene TRBV10-3 combines with J gene TRBJ2-2; 7 positions match TRBD2. Germline assignment: CDR1 ENHRY and CDR2 SYGVKD. This CDR3 is 15 amino acids long. Trimming removed 4 bases from V and 4 bases from J; junction bases left unmatched: 6. CDR3: CAISGVLASTGELFF. The CDR3 DNA reads TGTGCCATCAGTGGAGTACTAGCGAGCACCGGGGAGCTGTTTTTT.

The rearrangement joins TRBV14 to TRBJ2-7; 12 nucleotides agree with TRBD1. V dropped 2 bases and J dropped 6; count of bases not matched to a gene: 11. The CDR3 extends over 17 amino acids. CDR1 SGHDN and CDR2 FVKESK come from the germline V gene. CDR3 sequence (DNA): TGTGCCAGCAGCCAAAAATTACCGGGACAGGGGGCGAGCGAGCAGTACTTC. As protein: CASSQKLPGQGASEQYF.

The chain couples TRBV19 to TRBJ1-2, with a weak D call TRBD1 (6 bases). The CDR3 has 10 residues. V was pared by 10 bases and J by 8 bases, with 11 bases between. The germline V gene encodes CDR1 LNHDA and CDR2 SQIVND (reference sequence). The CDR3 loop is CATRTDGYTF. The CDR3 DNA reads as TGTGCCACGCGGACAGACGGCTACACCTTC.

The chain carries TRBV19 and TRBJ1-5, with a weak D call TRBD1 (5 bases). Trimming removed 0 bases at V and 4 bases at J, with 13 bases between. The CDR3 totals 16 residues. CDR1 is LNHDA and CDR2 is SQIVND in the germline V gene (reference sequence). The CDR3 reads CASSIEEGEVNQPQHF. The CDR3 bases are TGTGCCAGTAGTATAGAGGAAGGGGAGGTTAATCAGCCCCAGCATTTT.